This T cell receptor beta chain was recorded in a study of cytomegalovirus exposure and HLA in healthy donors. Overall study findings and caveats: Later analysis identified several of the most significant clusters that appeared linked to common viral pathogens.

Note on this clone: The antigen remains undetermined.

V was shortened by 6 bases and J by 0 bases, with 13 bases between the two germline ends. Germline values: CDR1 SGHVS, CDR2 FNYEAQ. The CDR3 loop spans 15 amino acids. PCR used 60 Vbeta primers and 13 Jbeta primers. Clones were read by immunoSEQ multiplex PCR, and TCRdb kept only the in-frame ones, dropping some. The table lists approximately 170,000 clones, just over 75% of them singletons. Those who donated were healthy bone marrow donors. The chain joins TRBV7-6 to TRBJ2-3, with D possibly being TRBD1 (5 bases). Specimen: PBMCs. The receptor was isolated from a woman aged 40 to 50 in good health and CMV-seronegative. The CDR3 DNA sequence: TGTGCCAGCAGTCCACAGGCGATTAGCACAGATACGCAGTATTTT. Residues: CASSPQAISTDTQYF.